This is a list of T cell receptor beta chains from one sample in a study of T cell responses to AZD1222 COVID-19 vaccine. TCRdb's table, derived via immunoSEQ multiplex PCR, lists solely in-frame clones and lacks some. The table lists about 94,000 clones, 85% of them singletons. This sample comprised peripheral blood, obtained 28 days after the second AZD1222 dose. The source of these receptors is an adult who received the AZD1222 COVID-19 vaccine. Both conserved end residues are part of each CDR3. D genes are given only for firm matches. Size values are once, few and many counts, or a class for expanded clones, and some rows have none.

once	TRBV3-1/TRBV3-2	TRBJ2-7	-	CASSQDLLEQYF	TGTGCCAGCAGTCAAGACCTGCTCGAGCAGTACTTC
-	TRBV25-1	TRBJ1-2	TRBD1	CASSEPGQGSYGYTF	TGTGCCAGCAGTGAACCCGGACAGGGTAGCTATGGCTACACCTTC
-	TRBV3-1/TRBV3-2	TRBJ2-4	-	CASSQESAATYFKNIQYF	TGTGCCAGCAGCCAAGAATCGGCGGCTACTTATTTTAAAAACATTCAGTACTTC
-	TRBV9	TRBJ2-1	-	CASTQGAGHNEQFF	TGTGCCAGCACCCAAGGGGCGGGACACAATGAGCAGTTCTTC
-	TRBV7-3	TRBJ2-1	-	CASSFGSGQEQFF	TGTGCCAGCAGCTTTGGGTCTGGACAGGAGCAGTTCTTC
-	TRBV5-1	TRBJ1-1	-	CASSPTRGSLPGTTEAFF	TGCGCCAGCAGCCCGACTCGGGGCAGCCTCCCAGGTACGACTGAAGCTTTCTTT
-	TRBV6-5	TRBJ2-7	TRBD2	CASSYSVPSGPYEQYF	TGTGCCAGCAGTTACTCGGTCCCTAGCGGGCCCTACGAGCAGTACTTC
-	TRBV6-5	TRBJ2-3	-	CASKVYTSGTDTQYF	TGTGCCAGCAAGGTTTACACCTCGGGCACAGATACGCAGTATTTT
-	TRBV5-1	TRBJ2-5	TRBD1	CASSTRQGLETQYF	TGCGCCAGCAGCACTAGACAGGGGCTGGAGACCCAGTACTTC
-	TRBV9	TRBJ2-1	TRBD2	CASSVVGGGARNEQFF	TGTGCCAGCAGCGTAGTGGGCGGGGGGGCAAGGAATGAGCAGTTCTTC
-	TRBV5-1	TRBJ2-1	TRBD2	CASSQGTSDEQFF	TGCGCCAGCAGCCAAGGGACTAGCGATGAGCAGTTCTTC
-	TRBV7-3	TRBJ1-3	-	CASSLNPASSGNTIYF	TGTGCCAGCAGCTTAAATCCAGCGAGCTCTGGAAACACCATATATTTT
once	TRBV5-4	TRBJ2-1	TRBD2	CASSFRERGRQFF	TGTGCCAGCAGCTTCCGAGAGCGGGGGCGGCAGTTCTTC
-	TRBV5-1	TRBJ2-1	TRBD2	CASSARALAVYEQFF	TGCGCCAGCAGCGCAAGGGCGCTAGCGGTCTATGAGCAGTTCTTC
-	TRBV9	TRBJ2-7	TRBD1	CASSGYRGSYEQYF	TGTGCCAGCAGCGGGTACAGGGGGTCCTACGAGCAGTACTTC
-	TRBV14	TRBJ1-2	TRBD1	CASSPGQYYGYTF	TGTGCCAGCAGCCCGGGACAGTATTATGGCTACACCTTC
-	TRBV6-5	TRBJ1-1	-	CASIIPGNTEAFF	TGTGCCAGCATTATCCCGGGGAACACTGAAGCTTTCTTT
-	TRBV10-3	TRBJ1-5	TRBD1	CAISDIPRTGVNEPQHF	TGTGCCATCAGTGATATCCCACGGACAGGGGTGAATGAGCCCCAGCATTTT
few	TRBV5-8	TRBJ2-6	TRBD1	CASSNEPGQRIISGANVLTF	TGTGCCAGCAGCAATGAACCGGGACAGAGAATCATCTCTGGGGCCAACGTCCTGACTTTC
-	TRBV7-3	TRBJ2-1	-	CASSLAMNNEQFF	TGTGCCAGCAGCTTAGCCATGAACAATGAGCAGTTCTTC
-	TRBV6-4	TRBJ2-1	TRBD1	CASSPTGEGDEQFF	TGTGCCAGCAGTCCGACAGGGGAAGGAGATGAGCAGTTCTTC
-	TRBV5-1	TRBJ1-2	TRBD1	CASSLMTGEYGYTF	TGCGCCAGCAGCTTAATGACAGGGGAGTATGGCTACACCTTC
-	TRBV7-3	TRBJ1-2	-	CASSLRQEGGYTF	TGTGCCAGCAGCTTACGACAGGAGGGTGGCTACACCTTC
-	TRBV9	TRBJ2-2	-	CASSVEQNRPLNTGELFF	TGTGCCAGCAGCGTAGAGCAGAACAGACCTTTAAACACCGGGGAGCTGTTTTTT
-	TRBV30	TRBJ1-2	-	CAWSIGINGYTF	TGTGCCTGGAGTATAGGGATTAATGGCTACACCTTC
-	TRBV11-3	TRBJ2-5	TRBD1	CASSRQGKTQYF	TGTGCCAGCAGCCGACAGGGGAAGACCCAGTACTTC
-	TRBV7-2	TRBJ2-7	-	CASSSSSSYEQYF	TGTGCCAGCAGCTCCAGTAGCTCCTACGAGCAGTACTTC
-	TRBV11-3	TRBJ2-6	-	CASSEAGSGANVLTF	TGTGCCAGCAGCGAAGCTGGCTCTGGGGCCAACGTCCTGACTTTC
-	TRBV5-1	TRBJ1-5	-	CASSLAPGTQPQHF	TGCGCCAGCAGCTTGGCCCCGGGTACTCAGCCCCAGCATTTT
few	TRBV3-1/TRBV3-2	TRBJ2-3	TRBD2	CASSRLAGGGVGGDTQYF	TGTGCCAGCAGTCGGCTAGCGGGCGGTGGGGTAGGAGGAGATACGCAGTATTTT